These T cell receptor beta chains were read from a single sample in a study of cytomegalovirus exposure and HLA in healthy donors. The assay was immunoSEQ multiplex PCR, and TCRdb's table has in-frame clones only and misses some. This table has approximately 120,000 clones, about 76% appearing once. Sequenced material: PBMCs. The source of these receptors is a man between 40 and 49 years old in good health and CMV-seronegative. Each CDR3 is given with its conserved first and last residue. The D gene is left open where the match is weak. Clone size is stated in some rows and not others, as once, few, many or a class when expanded.

CDR3 protein: CATSRVRGLSEQFF; CDR3 DNA: TGTGCCACCAGCAGAGTTCGAGGCTTGTCTGAGCAGTTCTTC; clone size: few; D gene: NA; J gene: TRBJ2-1; V gene: TRBV15
CDR3 protein: CASSQSFGTGGYSYEQYF; CDR3 DNA: TGCGCCAGCAGCCAAAGTTTTGGCACGGGGGGTTACTCCTACGAGCAGTACTTC; clone size: NA; D gene: TRBD2; J gene: TRBJ2-7; V gene: TRBV4-1
CDR3 protein: CASSTGPRVYEQYF; CDR3 DNA: TGCGCCAGCAGCACAGGGCCCCGAGTCTACGAGCAGTACTTC; clone size: few; D gene: NA; J gene: TRBJ2-7; V gene: TRBV5-1
CDR3 protein: CATSRGGQGSYEQYF; CDR3 DNA: TGTGCCACCAGCAGAGGGGGGCAGGGCTCCTACGAGCAGTACTTC; clone size: NA; D gene: NA; J gene: TRBJ2-7; V gene: TRBV15
CDR3 protein: CASSLARQGWGNQPQHF; CDR3 DNA: TGTGCCAGCAGCTTAGCGCGCCAGGGATGGGGCAATCAGCCCCAGCATTTT; clone size: NA; D gene: NA; J gene: TRBJ1-5; V gene: TRBV7-2
CDR3 protein: CASSQVPGEVSSYNSPLHF; CDR3 DNA: TGCGCCAGCAGCCAAGTCCCCGGGGAAGTTAGCTCCTATAATTCACCCCTCCACTTT; clone size: NA; D gene: NA; J gene: TRBJ1-6; V gene: TRBV4-1
CDR3 protein: CASSEQPQGSMQPQHF; CDR3 DNA: TGTGCCAGCAGTGAACAGCCACAGGGATCTATGCAGCCCCAGCATTTT; clone size: few; D gene: NA; J gene: TRBJ1-5; V gene: TRBV6-1
CDR3 protein: CASSQTRGLAGYNEQFF; CDR3 DNA: TGTGCCAGCAGTCAAACCCGAGGACTAGCGGGGTACAATGAGCAGTTCTTC; clone size: NA; D gene: TRBD2; J gene: TRBJ2-1; V gene: TRBV13
CDR3 protein: CASSVPPGQGGDTEAFF; CDR3 DNA: TGTGCCAGCAGTGTGCCGCCGGGACAGGGTGGGGACACTGAAGCTTTCTTT; clone size: few; D gene: TRBD1; J gene: TRBJ1-1; V gene: TRBV25-1
CDR3 protein: CASRLGAVGIYEQYF; CDR3 DNA: TGTGCCAGTAGATTGGGGGCAGTCGGAATATACGAGCAGTACTTC; clone size: NA; D gene: NA; J gene: TRBJ2-7; V gene: TRBV19
CDR3 protein: CASSSDSSNQPQHF; CDR3 DNA: TGTGCCAGCAGCTCGGACAGCAGCAATCAGCCCCAGCATTTT; clone size: NA; D gene: NA; J gene: TRBJ1-5; V gene: TRBV7-2
CDR3 protein: CASSLLSTDTQYF; CDR3 DNA: TGTGCCAGCAGTCTCCTTAGCACAGATACGCAGTATTTT; clone size: NA; D gene: NA; J gene: TRBJ2-3; V gene: TRBV27
CDR3 protein: CASSPRNSGNTIYF; CDR3 DNA: TGTGCCAGCAGTCCGAGGAACTCTGGAAACACCATATATTTT; clone size: NA; D gene: NA; J gene: TRBJ1-3; V gene: TRBV11-1